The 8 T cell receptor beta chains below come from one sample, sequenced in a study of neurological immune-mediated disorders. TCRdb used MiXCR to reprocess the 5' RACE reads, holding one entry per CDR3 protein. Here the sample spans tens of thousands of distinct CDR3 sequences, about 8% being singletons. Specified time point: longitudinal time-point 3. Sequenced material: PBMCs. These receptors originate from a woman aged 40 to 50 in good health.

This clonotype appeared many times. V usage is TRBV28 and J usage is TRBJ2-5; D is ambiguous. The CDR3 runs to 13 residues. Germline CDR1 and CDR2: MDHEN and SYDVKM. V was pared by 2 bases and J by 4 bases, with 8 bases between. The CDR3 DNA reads TGTGCCAGCAGTTTACCGAGTACAGAGACCCAGTACTTC. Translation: CASSLPSTETQYF.

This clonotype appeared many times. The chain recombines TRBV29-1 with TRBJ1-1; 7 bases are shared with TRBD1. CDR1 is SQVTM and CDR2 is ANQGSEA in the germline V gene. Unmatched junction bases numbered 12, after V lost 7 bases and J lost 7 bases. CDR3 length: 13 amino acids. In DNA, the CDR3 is TGCAGCGGACAGGGCTCGGCCATGGATGAAGCTTTCTTT. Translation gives CSGQGSAMDEAFF. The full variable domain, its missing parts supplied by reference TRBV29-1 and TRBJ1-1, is SAVISQKPSRDICQRGTSLTIQCQVDSQVTMMFWYRQQPGQSLTLIATANQGSEATYESGFVIDKFPISRPNLTFSTLTVSNMSPEDSSIYLCSGQGSAMDEAFFGQGTRLTVV.

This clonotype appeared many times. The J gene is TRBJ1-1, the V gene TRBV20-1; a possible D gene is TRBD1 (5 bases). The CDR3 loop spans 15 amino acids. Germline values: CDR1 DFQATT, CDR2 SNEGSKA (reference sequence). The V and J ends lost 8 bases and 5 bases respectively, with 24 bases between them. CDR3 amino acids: CSTYMGPSRGTEAFF. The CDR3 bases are TGCAGTACTTATATGGGGCCATCGCGGGGAACTGAAGCTTTCTTT.

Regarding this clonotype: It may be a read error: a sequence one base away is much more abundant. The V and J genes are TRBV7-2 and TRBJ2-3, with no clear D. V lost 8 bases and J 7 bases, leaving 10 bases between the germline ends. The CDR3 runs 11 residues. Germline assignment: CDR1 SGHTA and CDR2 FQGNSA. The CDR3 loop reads CASSVTNTQYF. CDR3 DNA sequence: TGTGCCAGCTCCGTTACAAATACGCAGTATTTT.

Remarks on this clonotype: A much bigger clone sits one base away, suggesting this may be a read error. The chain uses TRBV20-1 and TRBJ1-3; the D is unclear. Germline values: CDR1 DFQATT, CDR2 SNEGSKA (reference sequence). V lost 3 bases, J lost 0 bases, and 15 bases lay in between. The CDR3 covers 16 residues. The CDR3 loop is CSASFAEGGSGNTIYF. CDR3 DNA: TGCAGTGCTAGCTTTGCGGAAGGAGGCTCTGGAAACACCATATATTTT.

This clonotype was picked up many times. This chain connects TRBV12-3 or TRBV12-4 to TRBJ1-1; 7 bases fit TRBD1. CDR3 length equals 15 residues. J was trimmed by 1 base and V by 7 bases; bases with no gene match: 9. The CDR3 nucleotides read TGTGCCAGCATGGCCCAGACAGGGAGGAACACTGAAGCTTTCTTT. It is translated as CASMAQTGRNTEAFF.

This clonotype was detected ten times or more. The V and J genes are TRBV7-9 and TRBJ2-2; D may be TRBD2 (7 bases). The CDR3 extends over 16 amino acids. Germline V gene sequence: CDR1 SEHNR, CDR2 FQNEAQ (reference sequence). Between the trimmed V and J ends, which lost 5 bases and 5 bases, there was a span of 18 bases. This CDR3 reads CASSDGWGGQTGELFF. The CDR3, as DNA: TGTGCCAGCAGCGATGGATGGGGGGGCCAGACCGGGGAGCTGTTTTTT.

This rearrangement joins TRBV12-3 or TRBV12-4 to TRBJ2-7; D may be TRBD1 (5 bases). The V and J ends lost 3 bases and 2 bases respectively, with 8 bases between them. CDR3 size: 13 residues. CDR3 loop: CASSFGRAYEQYF. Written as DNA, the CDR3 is TGTGCCAGCAGTTTCGGCAGGGCCTACGAGCAGTACTTC.